The 19 T cell receptor beta chains reported below all come from one sample, sequenced in a study of technical replicates of blood from a handful of donors. Profiling relied on immunoSEQ multiplex PCR, and the TCRdb table lists in-frame clones only, not all of them. Seen here are tens of thousands of clones, about 88% observed once, and the top ten hold 0.35% to 0.5%. The sample comprised T cells isolated from PBMCs. These receptors were taken from a human donor in good health.

The chain joins TRBV7-9 to TRBJ1-2; D is ambiguous. Between the trimmed V and J ends, which lost 1 base and 3 bases, there was a span of 9 bases. This CDR3 spans 14 amino acids. CDR1 SEHNR and CDR2 FQNEAQ come from the germline V gene (reference sequence). CDR3 DNA: TGTGCCAGCAGCTTAGAGATACTCCACTATGGCTACACCTTC. Encoded protein: CASSLEILHYGYTF. The complete variable domain, with remaining parts taken from reference TRBV7-9 and TRBJ1-2, reads DTGVSQNPRHKITKRGQNVTFRCDPISEHNRLYWYRQTLGQGPEFLTYFQNEAQLEKSRLLSDRFSAERPKGSFSTLEIQRTEQGDSAMYLCASSLEILHYGYTFGSGTRLTVV.

This chain links TRBV10-3 with TRBJ2-3; TRBD2 might be the D (6 bases). Germline assignment: CDR1 ENHRY and CDR2 SYGVKD. The V gene lost 3 bases and the J gene lost 5 bases, with 15 bases spanning the gap. This CDR3 is built from 15 residues. Here the CDR3 reads CAISDRKEGRDTQYF. In nucleotides, the CDR3 is TGTGCCATCAGTGACAGAAAGGAGGGAAGAGATACGCAGTATTTT.

V usage is TRBV6-5 and J usage is TRBJ2-7, with D perhaps matching TRBD2 (5 bases). The CDR3 extends over 12 amino acids. In germline, CDR1 is MNHEY, CDR2 SVGAGI. Trimming took 7 bases from V and 0 from J, leaving 7 bases between them. The CDR3 reads CASKGSSYEQYF. In DNA form, the CDR3 reads TGTGCCAGCAAAGGGAGCTCCTACGAGCAGTACTTC.

The rearrangement joins TRBV7-3 to TRBJ2-1; 7 bases line up with TRBD2. The CDR3 has 14 residues. The junction had 9 bases not matched to a gene; V was cut back by 6 bases and J by 7 bases. Looked up from germline, CDR1 is SGHTA and CDR2 is FQGTGA. The CDR3 DNA reads as TGTGCCAGCAGTCTAGGGCGGGAGTTAAATGAGCAGTTCTTC. This translates into CASSLGRELNEQFF.

The rearrangement uses TRBV19 and TRBJ2-3, with D possibly being TRBD1 (5 bases). Trimming removed 0 bases at V and 4 bases at J, with 14 bases between. Germline-derived CDR1 and CDR2 are LNHDA and SQIVND (reference sequence). The CDR3 covers 16 residues. The CDR3 sequence: CASSIDRPGYPDTQYF. As DNA, the CDR3 is TGTGCCAGTAGTATAGATCGGCCAGGGTACCCAGATACGCAGTATTTT.

This clone has only one observation. The chain carries TRBV28 and TRBJ1-5, with TRBD1 matching 8 bases. Trimming removed 6 bases from V and 1 base from J; junction bases left unmatched: 5. CDR1 is MDHEN and CDR2 is SYDVKM in the germline V gene. This CDR3 is built from 15 residues. CDR3 loop: CASRLYRGSNQPQHF. The CDR3 DNA reads TGTGCCAGCAGGCTTTACAGGGGGAGCAATCAGCCCCAGCATTTT.

CDR3 loop: CASRGYEQYF. DNA of the CDR3: TGTGCCAGCCGGGGATACGAGCAGTACTTC. This chain uses TRBV2 with TRBJ2-7; D may be TRBD2 (5 bases). The V end was cut by 8 bases, the J end by 4 bases, with 6 bases between. There are 10 residues in the CDR3. Germline V CDR1 and CDR2: SNHLY, FYNNEI.

The V gene is TRBV5-1, the J gene TRBJ2-1, with 11 bases aligning to TRBD2. This CDR3 is built from 17 residues. Looked up from germline, CDR1 is SGHRS and CDR2 is YFSETQ. V lost 1 base and J lost 7; bases outside the gene matches: 10. In DNA form, the CDR3 reads TGCGCCAGCAGCTTGTCTTCCCTAGCGGGAGGCCTAAATGAGCAGTTCTTC. It yields the protein CASSLSSLAGGLNEQFF.

The V gene is TRBV6-6, the J gene TRBJ2-7, with 8 bases that match TRBD1. CDR1 is MNHNY, CDR2 SVGAGI, per germline (reference sequence). With 6 bases clipped from V and 3 bases from J, the junction kept 4 bases outside the gene matches. CDR3 size: 13 residues. The CDR3 protein is CASRRTGSYEQYF. CDR3 bases: TGTGCCAGCAGACGGACAGGGAGCTACGAGCAGTACTTC.

The V call is TRBV11-2, the J call TRBJ2-5; tentatively, D is TRBD1 (6 bases). The V end lost 5 bases, the J end lost 2 bases, and 15 bases lay between the germline ends. The V gene's germline CDR1 is SGHAT and CDR2 FQNNGV. The CDR3 contains 15 residues. The CDR3 loop reads CASSLGQFLQETQYF. In DNA, the CDR3 is TGTGCCAGCAGCCTCGGACAGTTCCTTCAAGAGACCCAGTACTTC.

The V and J genes are TRBV10-3 and TRBJ1-5, with TRBD1 as a possible D gene (5 bases). This CDR3 is 14 amino acids long. Germline lookup yields CDR1 ENHRY and CDR2 SYGVKD. Trimming took off 2 bases at V and 4 bases at J, with 9 bases between the two ends. CDR3 bases: TGTGCCATCAGTGAGGGGGCCGGTAATCAGCCCCAGCATTTT. It yields the protein CAISEGAGNQPQHF.

The rearrangement links TRBV5-1 to TRBJ1-1; D is undetermined. Trimming pared 0 bases from V and 3 bases from J, leaving 3 bases between. This CDR3 is built from 12 residues. Looked up from germline, CDR1 is SGHRS and CDR2 is YFSETQ. The chain's CDR3 is CASSLEHTEAFF. In DNA, the CDR3 is TGCGCCAGCAGCTTGGAGCACACTGAAGCTTTCTTT.

The chain combines TRBV5-1 with TRBJ2-5; no firm D call. This CDR3 has 15 amino acids. Germline-derived CDR1 and CDR2 are SGHRS and YFSETQ. Trimming removed 3 bases from V and 4 bases from J, with 16 bases in between. The CDR3 coding sequence is TGCGCCAGCAGCTCCCACAGCACGGCGAGAGAGACCCAGTACTTC. Translating gives CASSSHSTARETQYF. Full variable domain (outside the CDR3, taken from reference TRBV5-1 and TRBJ2-5): KAGVTQTPRYLIKTRGQQVTLSCSPISGHRSVSWYQQTPGQGLQFLFEYFSETQRNKGNFPGRFSGRQFSNSRSEMNVSTLELGDSALYLCASSSHSTARETQYFGPGTRLLVL.

This clone came up once. This chain links TRBV10-3 with TRBJ1-4; TRBD1 is a possible D gene (6 bases). The CDR3 consists of 16 residues. CDR1 ENHRY and CDR2 SYGVKD come from the germline V gene. V dropped 8 bases and J dropped 0 bases, with 16 bases sitting between them. CDR3: CAIREGGPSTNEKLFF. CDR3 bases: TGTGCCATCCGGGAGGGGGGTCCTTCAACTAATGAAAAACTGTTTTTT.

The chain recombines TRBV19 with TRBJ1-1; the D is unclear. V gave up 5 bases and J gave up 1 base, with 8 bases separating them. The germline CDR1 and CDR2 sequences are LNHDA and SQIVND (reference sequence). The CDR3 is 13 amino acids. The CDR3 nucleotides read TGTGCCAGTAGTTTAAACGGGAACACTGAAGCTTTCTTT. Its translation: CASSLNGNTEAFF.

V gene TRBV5-5 combines with J gene TRBJ1-2; D perhaps matches TRBD1 (6 bases). This CDR3 contains 15 residues. V was clipped by 0 bases and J by 1 base, with 10 bases between them. Germline CDR1 SGHKS, CDR2 YYEKEE (reference sequence). The CDR3 loop reads CASSLGGTLNYGYTF. The CDR3 DNA reads TGTGCCAGCAGCTTGGGGGGGACACTTAACTATGGCTACACCTTC.

In this sample, this clone turned up a few times. The rearrangement joins TRBV6-4 to TRBJ2-1, with D possibly TRBD2 on 6 matching bases. CDR3 length: 17 residues. Trimming removed 3 bases at V and 7 bases at J, with 22 bases between. CDR1 and CDR2 from the germline V gene are MRHNA and SNTAGT. DNA for the CDR3: TGTGCCAGCAGTGAAGTTCTAGGGTCCCTCGCGGGGAATGAGCAGTTCTTC. This encodes CASSEVLGSLAGNEQFF.

The rearrangement joins TRBV5-1 to TRBJ2-7; 7 nucleotides match TRBD1. The CDR3 length is 15 residues. Trimming removed 2 bases from V and 3 bases from J; junction bases left unmatched: 8. CDR1 SGHRS and CDR2 YFSETQ come from the germline V gene. The CDR3 coding sequence is TGCGCCAGCAGCTTAGGGGCCGACAGGGTCTACGAGCAGTACTTC. This gives the protein CASSLGADRVYEQYF.

This clone was detected once. The V call is TRBV5-6, the J call TRBJ2-5; D remains ambiguous. This CDR3 is built from 15 residues. The V gene's germline CDR1 is SGHDT and CDR2 YYEEEE. With 4 bases removed from V and 0 bases from J, the gap between germline ends came to 13 bases. Written as DNA, the CDR3 is TGTGCCAGCAGCCAGACCAAGGAGTACCAAGAGACCCAGTACTTC. Translating gives CASSQTKEYQETQYF.